This T cell receptor beta chain was sequenced in a study of cytomegalovirus exposure and HLA in healthy donors. The overall study: Earlier findings included some 120 million unique TCR beta sequences obtained from about 179 million T cells.

Germline CDR1 is MDHEN and CDR2 is SYDVKM. V dropped 5 bases and J dropped 6 bases, with 18 bases sitting between them. This CDR3 comprises 15 residues. This clone appeared a single time. The PCR had 60 Vbeta and 13 Jbeta primers. The assay was immunoSEQ multiplex PCR, and TCRdb's table has in-frame clones only and misses some. The sample holds around 170,000 clones, about 84% seen once. This receptor was identified in a man aged 50-59 years in good health and CMV-seropositive. The chain is built from TRBV28 and TRBJ2-3; weak D call: TRBD2 (7 bases). Sequencing was done on a sample of PBMCs. For the CDR3, the DNA is TGTGCCAGCAGTACCTCACGGCGGGGGCGGGATACGCAGTATTTT. It translates to CASSTSRRGRDTQYF.